This TCR beta chain was sequenced in a study of blood T cell repertoires in COVID-19. Study at large: Donors in the United States, Italy and Spain gave samples during acute or convalescent COVID-19. Sources were T cells, B-cell-depleted T cells, or PBMCs; the material itself was cDNA or gDNA.

Source study methods: Scientists estimated how many nucleated cells there were by amplifying reference gene primers. Clones were sequenced by immunoSEQ multiplex PCR, and TCRdb holds only the in-frame ones, with some missing. V, J and clone size reflect that table, while D and trimming were determined from the DNA. Of about 220,000 clones detected, roughly 85% appear once; the ten largest clones hold 3.6%. Germline trimming cut 3 bases from V and 5 bases from J; bases unmatched to any gene: 11. The CDR3 is 17 residues long. Germline V CDR1 and CDR2: SGHNT, YENEEA. Sequenced material: peripheral blood. This sequence joins TRBV11-3 and TRBJ2-5, with 11 nucleotides matching TRBD2. The receptor was isolated from a woman older than 75 with acute or convalescent COVID-19. CDR3 amino acids: CASSLGVSGGAQETQYF. The CDR3 DNA follows: TGTGCCAGCAGCTTGGGCGTTAGCGGGGGGGCTCAGGAGACCCAGTACTTC.